Each of the 19 T cell receptor beta chains below was sequenced from the same sample in a study of post-analysis software for immune sequencing data. Study outcomes and limitations: Patients had higher frequencies than controls of a handful of TRBV segments, including TRBV5-6, TRBV5-1 and TRBV20-1.

cDNA libraries for TCR beta contained unique molecular identifiers. MiXCR, run by TCRdb on the PCR reads, gives a single entry per CDR3 protein. The table shows 170,000 or so distinct CDR3 sequences, with roughly 31% occurring only once. Their specific antigens are unknown. The sample was blood. Receptors were obtained from a girl aged 10 to 17 with multiple sclerosis.

This clonotype was recorded a few times. At one end the junction does not follow the germline gene, possibly because of a read error. V gene TRBV7-9 combines with J gene TRBJ1-6; 7 positions match TRBD1. The CDR3 sequence is 13 residues long. Germline V CDR1 and CDR2: SEHNR, FQNEAQ (reference sequence). The CDR3 DNA is TGTGCCAGCAGCCGGGACAGTACCTCACCCCCCCACTTT. Protein product: CASSRDSTSPPHF.

The gene calls are TRBV5-1 and TRBJ1-1, with TRBD1 identical over 8 bases. There are 14 residues in the CDR3. V was pared by 3 bases and J by 3 bases, with 4 bases of the junction left unmatched. Germline V gene lookup returns CDR1 SGHRS and CDR2 YFSETQ. The DNA for the CDR3 is TGCGCCAGCAGCTACACGACAGGGGACACTGAAGCTTTCTTT. Translation gives CASSYTTGDTEAFF.

This clonotype was picked up a small number of times. The gene calls are TRBV2 and TRBJ2-7; no definite D call. CDR1 SNHLY and CDR2 FYNNEI come from the germline V gene. The V and J ends lost 11 bases and 2 bases respectively, with 13 bases between them. The CDR3 has 12 residues. CDR3 sequence (DNA): TGTGCCGCCGGAAGCATGCCCTACGAGCAGTACTTC. Protein sequence: CAAGSMPYEQYF.

The genes are TRBV28 and TRBJ1-3; 9 nucleotides agree with TRBD1. J gave up 3 bases and V 5 bases, and 8 bases lay outside the gene matches. Germline V lookup: CDR1 MDHEN, CDR2 SYDVKM. This CDR3 spans 16 amino acids. The CDR3 region is CASSPQGTGYGNTIYF. The CDR3 DNA follows: TGTGCCAGCAGTCCCCAGGGGACAGGGTATGGAAACACCATATATTTT.

This clonotype was found a few times. The chain joins TRBV20-1 to TRBJ2-3; 8 bases map to TRBD1. The CDR3 has 15 residues. The J segment lost 5 bases and the V segment lost 5 bases, leaving 12 bases of the junction unmatched. The V gene's germline CDR1 is DFQATT and CDR2 SNEGSKA (reference sequence). The DNA of the CDR3 is TGCAGTGCTGCTCTCTACCGACAGGGGCTAGATACGCAGTATTTT. This codes for CSAALYRQGLDTQYF.

This clonotype was counted between two and nine times. The chain uses TRBV5-1 and TRBJ1-1; TRBD1 might be the D (5 bases). Germline loops: CDR1 SGHRS, CDR2 YFSETQ. This CDR3 is built from 14 residues. Trimming removed 4 bases from V and 5 bases from J, with 15 bases in between. CDR3 bases: TGCGCCAGCAGCGTGGGACCGCAGGGTACTGAAGCTTTCTTT. Residues: CASSVGPQGTEAFF.

This clonotype was seen a handful of times. The genes are TRBV5-1 and TRBJ2-1; 8 bases fit TRBD2. Germline V lookup: CDR1 SGHRS, CDR2 YFSETQ. V lost 1 base, J lost 7 bases, and 7 bases stayed unmatched. CDR3 size: 15 residues. Here the CDR3 reads CASSLTGGPDNEQFF. The CDR3 DNA follows: TGCGCCAGCAGCTTGACGGGAGGGCCAGATAATGAGCAGTTCTTC. Full variable domain (remainder filled in from reference TRBV5-1 and TRBJ2-1): KAGVTQTPRYLIKTRGQQVTLSCSPISGHRSVSWYQQTPGQGLQFLFEYFSETQRNKGNFPGRFSGRQFSNSRSEMNVSTLELGDSALYLCASSLTGGPDNEQFFGPGTRLTVL.

V and J are TRBV28 and TRBJ1-1; no clear D. This CDR3 spans 12 amino acids. CDR1 and CDR2 from the germline V gene are MDHEN and SYDVKM. Trimming took off 1 base at V and 3 bases at J, with 3 bases between the two ends. This chain's CDR3 is CASSLFHTEAFF. For the CDR3, the DNA is TGTGCCAGCAGTTTATTCCACACTGAAGCTTTCTTT.

In this sample, this clonotype turned up many times. The chain employs TRBV6-5 and TRBJ1-2; D gene ambiguous. V was shortened by 5 bases and J by 6 bases, with 13 bases between the two germline ends. The CDR3 is 13 amino acids. Germline CDR1 MNHEY, CDR2 SVGAGI. CDR3 sequence reads: CASSPTPEDGYTF. As DNA, the CDR3 is TGTGCCAGCAGTCCGACCCCAGAGGATGGCTACACCTTC.

The V call is TRBV27, the J call TRBJ1-5; TRBD1 might be the D (5 bases). CDR1 MNHEY and CDR2 SMNVEV come from the germline V gene (reference sequence). Trimming left V 3 bases short and J 7 bases short, with 13 bases between. The CDR3 loop spans 14 amino acids. DNA of the CDR3: TGTGCCAGCAGTTTTAGAGGGCAGGGCCAGCCCCAGCATTTT. As protein: CASSFRGQGQPQHF.

This clonotype was observed a handful of times. The chain employs TRBV30 and TRBJ1-2, with D hard to call. Trimming removed 2 bases at V and 4 bases at J, with 5 bases between. The CDR3 contains 11 residues. Germline V gives CDR1 GTSNPN, CDR2 SVGIG (reference sequence). The CDR3 sequence is CAWSLGYGYTF. CDR3 coding DNA: TGTGCCTGGAGTTTGGGCTATGGCTACACCTTC. The whole variable domain, filled in from reference TRBV30 and TRBJ1-2, reads SQTIHQWPATLVQPVGSPLSLECTVEGTSNPNLYWYRQAAGRGLQLLFYSVGIGQISSEVPQNLSASRPQDRQFILSSKKLLLSDSGFYLCAWSLGYGYTFGSGTRLTVV.

By frequency in the sample, this clonotype is medium-sized. This chain links TRBV20-1 with TRBJ2-3; 10 bases are shared with TRBD2. Germline V CDR1 and CDR2: DFQATT, SNEGSKA (reference sequence). V gave up 5 bases and J gave up 3 bases; unmatched junction bases: 8. This CDR3 has 15 amino acids. This CDR3 reads CSAAISSGRTDTQYF. The DNA for the CDR3 is TGCAGTGCTGCAATTTCTAGCGGGAGAACAGATACGCAGTATTTT.

This clonotype was found many times. V is TRBV15 and J is TRBJ2-7; D uncertain. Per the germline V gene, CDR1 is LNHNV and CDR2 is YYDKDF (reference sequence). V was shortened by 0 bases and J by 3 bases, with 9 bases between the two germline ends. The CDR3 extends over 14 amino acids. CDR3 in DNA: TGTGCCACCAGCAGAGATGTGGGGTTCTACGAGCAGTACTTC. Translating gives CATSRDVGFYEQYF.

This clonotype is a singleton in its sample. The genes are TRBV7-9 and TRBJ2-3, with 8 bases identical to TRBD2. Trimming removed 1 base from V and 4 bases from J; junction bases left unmatched: 7. The CDR3 extends over 16 amino acids. CDR1 SEHNR and CDR2 FQNEAQ come from the germline V gene (reference sequence). Here the CDR3 DNA reads TGTGCCAGCAGCTTAGAACCCCGCGGGAGGTCAGATACGCAGTATTTT. This encodes CASSLEPRGRSDTQYF.

In its sample, this clonotype was seen many times. CDR3 loop: CASSFRDSPYNEQFF. The CDR3 DNA is TGTGCCAGCAGCTTCCGGGACAGTCCCTACAATGAGCAGTTCTTC. This sequence joins TRBV7-2 and TRBJ2-1; 7 positions agree with TRBD1. The CDR3 extends over 15 amino acids. Germline CDR1 is SGHTA and CDR2 is FQGNSA. V gave up 3 bases and J gave up 2 bases; unmatched junction bases: 4.

The chain employs TRBV11-2 and TRBJ2-5; 7 bases line up with TRBD2. Trimming took 5 bases from V and 6 from J; bases not matched to a gene: 21. The CDR3 consists of 18 residues. From germline, CDR1 is SGHAT and CDR2 FQNNGV. The DNA of the CDR3 is TGTGCCAGCAGCCGTAAGACGGGCGGGAGAGTAGGGGATAAGACCCAGTACTTC. Protein product: CASSRKTGGRVGDKTQYF.

This clonotype showed up just a few times. This may come from a read error, since a much larger clone is one base off. The CDR3: CASSESWGRGRLEQYF. In DNA, the CDR3 is TGTGCCAGCAGTGAATCCTGGGGCAGGGGGCGGTTGGAGCAGTACTTC. V is TRBV25-1 and J is TRBJ2-7; the match to TRBD1 covers 8 bases. After removal of 1 base from V and 7 bases from J, the junction contained 12 bases not matched to a gene. The CDR3 covers 16 residues. The germline V gene encodes CDR1 MGHDK and CDR2 SYGVNS.

This clonotype was counted between two and nine times. The CDR3 sequence is CASRSLDGRGTQYF. The CDR3 coding sequence is TGCGCCAGCAGAAGCCTTGACGGGAGAGGAACGCAGTATTTT. The gene calls are TRBV5-1 and TRBJ2-3, with D perhaps TRBD2 (6 bases). The V and J ends lost 5 bases and 9 bases respectively, with 19 bases between them. The CDR3 runs to 14 residues. The germline V gene encodes CDR1 SGHRS and CDR2 YFSETQ. The full variable domain, completed using reference TRBV5-1 and TRBJ2-3, is KAGVTQTPRYLIKTRGQQVTLSCSPISGHRSVSWYQQTPGQGLQFLFEYFSETQRNKGNFPGRFSGRQFSNSRSEMNVSTLELGDSALYLCASRSLDGRGTQYFGPGTRLTVL.

This clonotype was observed many times. The genes are TRBV28 and TRBJ2-3; 8 nucleotides match TRBD2. With 6 bases clipped from V and 0 bases from J, the junction kept 5 bases outside the gene matches. The CDR3 contains 15 residues. From germline, CDR1 is MDHEN and CDR2 SYDVKM. The CDR3 nucleotides read TGTGCCAGCAGCCAAGCTAGCGGGAGCACAGATACGCAGTATTTT. It yields the protein CASSQASGSTDTQYF.